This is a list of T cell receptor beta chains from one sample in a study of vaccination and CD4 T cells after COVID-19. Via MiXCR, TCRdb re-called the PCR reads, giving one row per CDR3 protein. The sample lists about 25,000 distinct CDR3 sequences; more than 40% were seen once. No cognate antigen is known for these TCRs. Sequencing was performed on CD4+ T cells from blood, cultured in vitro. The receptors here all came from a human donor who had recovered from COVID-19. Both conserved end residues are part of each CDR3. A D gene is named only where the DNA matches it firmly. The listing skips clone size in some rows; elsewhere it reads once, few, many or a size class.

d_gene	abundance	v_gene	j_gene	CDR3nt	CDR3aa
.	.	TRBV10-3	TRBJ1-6	TGTGCCATCAGCTCTGAGGCCCATAATTCACCCCTCCACTTT	CAISSEAHNSPLHF
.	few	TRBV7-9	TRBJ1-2	TGTGCCAGCAGCTTTGCCGGGTTTACCTATGGCTACACCTTC	CASSFAGFTYGYTF
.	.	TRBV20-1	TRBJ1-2	TGCAGTGCTTCATCACCTGGCTACACCTTC	CSASSPGYTF
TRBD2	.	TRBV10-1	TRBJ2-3	TGCGCCAGCAAAATTCGGGGGGTAATGTCAGATACGCAGTATTTT	CASKIRGVMSDTQYF
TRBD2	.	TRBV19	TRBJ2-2	TGTGCCAGTGGGGGACTAGCGGGAGTGTCCGGGGAGCTGTTTTTT	CASGGLAGVSGELFF
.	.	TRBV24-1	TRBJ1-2	TGTGCCACCAGTGACTCCAATTCTCGGGACTATGGCTACACCTTC	CATSDSNSRDYGYTF
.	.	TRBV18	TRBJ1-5	TGTGCCAGCTCACTTAAAAACGGGGCTAGGCAGCCCCAGCATTTT	CASSLKNGARQPQHF
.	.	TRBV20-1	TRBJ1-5	TGCAGTGCTAGAGGGCGAAGTTTTCAGTCCCAGCATTTT	CSARGRSFQSQHF
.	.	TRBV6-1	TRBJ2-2	TGTGCCAGCAGATTGACACCACCCAGTAACGCGAACACCGGGGAGCTGTTTTTT	CASRLTPPSNANTGELFF
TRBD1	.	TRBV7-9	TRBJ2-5	TGTGCCAGCACATCGACAGGGAATTTGGAGACCCAGTACTTC	CASTSTGNLETQYF
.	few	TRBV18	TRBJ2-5	TGTGCCAGCTCACCATACGGGAACCAAGAGACCCAGTACTTC	CASSPYGNQETQYF
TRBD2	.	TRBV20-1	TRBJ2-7	TGCAGTGCCGCTAGCGGGGGGGCTAGCGAGCAGTACTTC	CSAASGGASEQYF
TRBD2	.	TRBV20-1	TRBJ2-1	TGCAGTGCTGTAGGGACTAGCGGGGTAAATGAGCAGTTCTTC	CSAVGTSGVNEQFF
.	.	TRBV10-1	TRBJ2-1	TGCGCCAGCAGTGGTGGGGGACATTCGGGGGGTGAGCAGTTCTTC	CASSGGGHSGGEQFF
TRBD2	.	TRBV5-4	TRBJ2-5	TGTGCCAGCAGCAGGACTAGCGGGAGTATTGGGGAGACCCAGTACTTC	CASSRTSGSIGETQYF
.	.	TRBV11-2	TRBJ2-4	TGTGCCAGCAGCTTAGATCCAACCGGGGATAGGTACTTC	CASSLDPTGDRYF
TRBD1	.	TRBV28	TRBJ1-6	TGTGCCAGCAGTTCTCAGGGGGCCTCGGGATCACCCCTCCACTTT	CASSSQGASGSPLHF
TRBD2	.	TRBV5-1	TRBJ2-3	TGCGCCAGCAGCTTGCTAGCGGGGGACACAGATACGCAGTATTTT	CASSLLAGDTDTQYF
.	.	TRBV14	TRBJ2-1	TGTGCCAGCAGCCAACCCGATAGGGACGGCTCCTACAATGAGCAGTTCTTC	CASSQPDRDGSYNEQFF
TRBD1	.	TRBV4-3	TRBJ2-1	TGCGCCAGCAGCCAAGATGGAGGGACAGGGGGCAATGAGCAGTTCTTC	CASSQDGGTGGNEQFF
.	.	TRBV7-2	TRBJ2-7	TGTGCCAGCAGCTTAGTAACAGGATCCTACGAGCAGTACTTC	CASSLVTGSYEQYF
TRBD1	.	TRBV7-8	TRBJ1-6	TGTGCCAGCACACGAAGGACAGGGGAGGATTCACCCCTCCACTTT	CASTRRTGEDSPLHF
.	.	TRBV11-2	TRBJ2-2	TGTGCCAGCAGCTTAGGAGGTGTAAGGGTTGCCGGGGAGCTGTTTTTT	CASSLGGVRVAGELFF
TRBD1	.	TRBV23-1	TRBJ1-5	TGCGCCAGCATTCTCCGGGTCCGGGACAGGGGACCTATTTGCAATCAGCCCCAGCATTTT	CASILRVRDRGPICNQPQHF
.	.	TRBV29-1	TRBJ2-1	TGCAGCGTTGAAAACAATGAGCAGTTCTTC	CSVENNEQFF
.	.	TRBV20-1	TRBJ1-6	TGCAGTGCTCACTCTACGGGATATAATTCACCCCTCCACTTT	CSAHSTGYNSPLHF
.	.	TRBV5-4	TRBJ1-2	TGTGCCAGCAGCCTCTTCCGGGACCGCTATGGCTACACCTTC	CASSLFRDRYGYTF
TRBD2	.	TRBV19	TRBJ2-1	TGTGCCAGTAGCCTTAGCGGGGGGCCGAGGGCGGACTTCTTC	CASSLSGGPRADFF
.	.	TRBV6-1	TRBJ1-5	TGTGCCAGCAGGGCTCTTGGGCAGCCCCAGCATTTT	CASRALGQPQHF
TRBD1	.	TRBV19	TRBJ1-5	TGTGCCAGTAGGACGACAGGGGGGCCCCAGCATTTT	CASRTTGGPQHF
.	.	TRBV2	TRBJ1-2	TGTGCCAGCAGTAACAGGGTAGGACCCTATGGCTACACCTTC	CASSNRVGPYGYTF
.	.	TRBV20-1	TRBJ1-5	TGCAGTGCTAGCCGCCGGGACTTCTATAGCAATCAGCCCCAGCATTTT	CSASRRDFYSNQPQHF
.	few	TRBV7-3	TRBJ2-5	TGTGCCAGCAGCTTAACAGGGGCGGTCCAAGAGACCCAGTACTTC	CASSLTGAVQETQYF
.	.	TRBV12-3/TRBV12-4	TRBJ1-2	TGTGCCGTACGGAAGAATAGGGGTAACTATGGCTACACCTTC	CAVRKNRGNYGYTF
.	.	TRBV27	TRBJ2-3	TGTGCCAGCAGTTTATCCCGTAACACAGATACGCAGTATTTT	CASSLSRNTDTQYF
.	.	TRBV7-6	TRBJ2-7	TGTGCCAGCGGCCGGGACTGGGGGGGGGCACTCTACGAGCAGTACTTC	CASGRDWGGALYEQYF
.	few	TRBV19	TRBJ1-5	TGTGCCAGTAGTACAGAAGTGCGTCAGCCCCAGCATTTT	CASSTEVRQPQHF
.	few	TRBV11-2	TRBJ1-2	TGTGCCAGCAGCCCCACTGCGGGCCATGGCTACACCTTC	CASSPTAGHGYTF
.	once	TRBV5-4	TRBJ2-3	TGTGCCAGCAGCCCAGCCCCTTCCTCTAGCACAGATACGCAGTATTTT	CASSPAPSSSTDTQYF
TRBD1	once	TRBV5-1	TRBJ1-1	TGCGCCAGCAGCAGGGACAGGAACACTGAAGCTTTCTTT	CASSRDRNTEAFF
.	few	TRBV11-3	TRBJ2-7	TGTGCCAGCAGCGTGGGGACGGGGCTCGAGCAGTACTTC	CASSVGTGLEQYF
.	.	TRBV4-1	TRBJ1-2	TGCGCCAGCAGCCGCCCATTTGACAGAATACGCTATGGCTACACCTTC	CASSRPFDRIRYGYTF
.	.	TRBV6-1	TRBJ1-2	TGTGCCAGCAGTGAAGCCCCAGGTGTGATCTATGGCTACACCTTC	CASSEAPGVIYGYTF
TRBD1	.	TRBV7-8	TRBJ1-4	TGTGCCAGCAGCTTAAGGTCCAGGGGGCCCTCGGATGAAAAACTGTTTTTT	CASSLRSRGPSDEKLFF
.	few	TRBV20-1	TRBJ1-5	TGCAGTGCTCCCCCAGGGATGGGCAATCAGCCCCAGCATTTT	CSAPPGMGNQPQHF
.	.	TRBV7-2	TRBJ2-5	TGTGCCAGCAGCTTAGCTCTTGAGACCCAGTACTTC	CASSLALETQYF
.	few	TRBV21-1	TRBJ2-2	TGTGCCAGCCGCCGGAAAGCCAGGGTAAAAACCGGGGAGCTGTTTTTT	CASRRKARVKTGELFF
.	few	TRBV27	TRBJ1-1	TGTGCCAGCAGTTGGGGACGGGTTGTGAACACTGAAGCTTTCTTT	CASSWGRVVNTEAFF
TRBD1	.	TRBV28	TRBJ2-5	TGTGCCAGCAGTTTGCCACAGGGGCGTCGAGAGACCCAGTACTTC	CASSLPQGRRETQYF
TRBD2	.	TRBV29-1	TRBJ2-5	TGCAGCGTTGACCCACTAGCGCCAGAGACCCAGTACTTC	CSVDPLAPETQYF
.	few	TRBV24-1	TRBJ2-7	TGTGCCACCAGTGGGGGTTACGAGCAGTACTTC	CATSGGYEQYF
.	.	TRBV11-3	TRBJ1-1	TGTGCCAGCAGCTTAGAGGACAGAAAATCTCAAAAAGCTTTCTTT	CASSLEDRKSQKAFF
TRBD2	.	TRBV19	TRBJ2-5	TGTGCCAGTAGCAATCAGGGCGGGAGGGCCTGGGAGACCCAGTACTTC	CASSNQGGRAWETQYF
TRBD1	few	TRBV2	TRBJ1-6	TGTGCCAGCGCTCCGACAGGGGGCGAGAATTCACCCCTCCACTTT	CASAPTGGENSPLHF
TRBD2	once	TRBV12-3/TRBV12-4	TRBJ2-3	TGTGCCAGCAGGAGCGGGTTAGCGGGGGGGCGAGCAGATACGCAGTATTTT	CASRSGLAGGRADTQYF
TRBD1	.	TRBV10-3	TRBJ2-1	TGTGCCATCAGTCATTCCCAGGGGGCCGACAATGAGCAGTTCTTC	CAISHSQGADNEQFF